The sequence of this T cell receptor (beta chain) was determined in a study of memory CD4+ T cells and cytomegalovirus serostatus. TCRdb's copy holds only in-frame clones and misses some; the assay was immunoSEQ multiplex PCR. This sample has 45,000 to 60,000 clones; 65% to 85% occur once, and the top ten carry about 2.1%. The length of the CDR3 is 15 residues. Germline CDR1 is LGHNA and CDR2 is YSLEER. V dropped 1 base and J dropped 6 bases, with 12 bases sitting between them. The sort gate was single viable CD3+CD4+CD8-CD45RO+ cells for memory CD4+ T cells. The TCR sequence derives from an adult in good health and CMV-seropositive. Input material: memory CD4+ T cells from blood. This chain connects TRBV4-3 to TRBJ2-2; TRBD1 is a possible D gene (6 bases). CDR3 bases: TGCGCCAGCAGCCAAGGAAGGACAGTCTCCGGGGAGCTGTTTTTT. Translated: CASSQGRTVSGELFF.